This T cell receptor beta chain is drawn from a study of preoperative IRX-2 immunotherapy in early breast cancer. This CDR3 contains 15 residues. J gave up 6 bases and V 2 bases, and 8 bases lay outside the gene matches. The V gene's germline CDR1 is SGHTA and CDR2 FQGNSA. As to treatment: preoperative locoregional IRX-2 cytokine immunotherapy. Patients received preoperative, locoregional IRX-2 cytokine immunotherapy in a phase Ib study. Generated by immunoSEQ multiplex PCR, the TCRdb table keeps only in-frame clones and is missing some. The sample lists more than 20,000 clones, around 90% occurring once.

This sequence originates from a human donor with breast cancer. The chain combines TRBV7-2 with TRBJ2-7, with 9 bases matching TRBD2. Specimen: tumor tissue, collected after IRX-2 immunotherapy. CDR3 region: CASSLTTSGIPEQYF. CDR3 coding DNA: TGTGCCAGCAGCTTAACGACTAGCGGAATACCCGAGCAGTACTTC. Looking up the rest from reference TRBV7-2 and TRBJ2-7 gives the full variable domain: GAGVSQSPSNKVTEKGKDVELRCDPISGHTALYWYRQSLGQGLEFLIYFQGNSAPDKSGLPSDRFSAERTGGSVSTLTIQRTQQEDSAVYLCASSLTTSGIPEQYFGPGTRLTVT.